These 28 T cell receptor beta chains came from one sample sequenced in a study of CD8+CD57+ T cells in acquired aplastic anemia. Selection for sequencing was limited to patients who had shown CD8+CD57+ cell expansion by flow cytometry. For CDR3 and TCR beta VDJ profiling, genomic DNA was the template used. MiXCR, run by TCRdb on the reads, gives a single entry per CDR3 protein. Of roughly 260,000 distinct CDR3 sequences in the sample, around half were seen once. The specimen sequenced was sorted CD4+, CD8+, or CD8+CD57+ T cells (not recorded which) from PBMCs. The receptors were gathered from a human donor with aplastic anemia.

This clonotype turned up a few times. The chain employs TRBV7-2 and TRBJ2-5; D uncertain. This CDR3 region has 13 residues. Trimming shortened V by 3 bases and J by 7 bases, and 12 bases separated the two germline ends. CDR1 is SGHTA, CDR2 FQGNSA, per germline. Written as DNA, the CDR3 is TGTGCCAGCAGCTTTGGTAGTAAAGGGACCCAGTACTTC. Translating gives CASSFGSKGTQYF.

The chain uses TRBV27 and TRBJ1-2, with 7 positions matching TRBD1. Unmatched junction bases numbered 14, after V lost 4 bases and J lost 6 bases. Germline-derived CDR1 and CDR2 are MNHEY and SMNVEV (reference sequence). This CDR3 comprises 16 residues. The CDR3 region has the DNA TGTGCCAGCAGTTCTATACAGGGGAAGAAGAAGCATGGCTACACCTTC. Its translation is CASSSIQGKKKHGYTF.

The chain recombines TRBV11-2 with TRBJ1-5; 8 bases align to TRBD1. Germline V gives CDR1 SGHAT, CDR2 FQNNGV. The CDR3 totals 15 residues. J lost 6 bases, V lost 5 bases, and 9 bases had no gene match. As DNA, the CDR3 is TGTGCCAGCAGCCTCGGGACAGGCCCTCGTCAGCCCCAGCATTTT. This translates into CASSLGTGPRQPQHF.

The gene calls are TRBV2 and TRBJ1-6, with TRBD1 matching 7 bases. V trimming: 5 bases; J trimming: 5 bases; junction bases outside the gene matches: 6. This CDR3 contains 15 residues. From germline, CDR1 is SNHLY and CDR2 FYNNEI. This CDR3 reads CASSTGQVDNSPLHF. CDR3 DNA: TGTGCCAGCAGTACAGGACAGGTCGATAATTCACCCCTCCACTTT.

This clonotype was seen at least ten times. The V gene is TRBV4-1, the J gene TRBJ2-7; D may be TRBD2 (6 bases). The CDR3 is 15 amino acids. V was clipped by 0 bases and J by 6 bases, with 15 bases between them. The V gene's germline CDR1 is MGHRA and CDR2 YSYEKL. CDR3 protein: CASSQDGGPSSEQYF. CDR3 DNA sequence: TGCGCCAGCAGCCAAGATGGAGGGCCGAGCTCCGAGCAGTACTTC.

CDR3 DNA: TGTGCCAGCAGCTCGGACAGAAATCAGCCCCAGCATTTT. Protein sequence: CASSSDRNQPQHF. The chain carries TRBV7-2 and TRBJ1-5, with D possibly TRBD1 on 6 matching bases. V was pared by 4 bases and J by 4 bases, with 8 bases between. Germline V gives CDR1 SGHTA, CDR2 FQGNSA. CDR3 length equals 13 residues.

This clonotype was observed at least ten times. The chain recombines TRBV12-3 or TRBV12-4 with TRBJ1-1, with D perhaps TRBD1 (6 bases). Trimming shortened V by 6 bases and J by 4 bases, and 12 bases separated the two germline ends. The CDR3 spans 13 residues. In DNA form, the CDR3 reads TGTGCCAGCAGCTTCAACAGGGTCACTGAAGCTTTCTTT. Its protein product is CASSFNRVTEAFF.

In its sample, this clonotype was seen many times. V usage is TRBV4-1 and J usage is TRBJ2-7; D not certain. Trimming took off 0 bases at V and 2 bases at J, with 8 bases between the two ends. Germline assignment: CDR1 MGHRA and CDR2 YSYEKL. The CDR3 consists of 14 residues. The CDR3 loop reads CASSQEFYTYEQYF. In DNA, the CDR3 is TGCGCCAGCAGCCAAGAATTTTACACCTACGAGCAGTACTTC.

V usage is TRBV15 and J usage is TRBJ1-5; possibly TRBD1 for D (5 bases). The V end lost 4 bases, the J end lost 0 bases, and 10 bases lay between the germline ends. Germline V gene lookup returns CDR1 LNHNV and CDR2 YYDKDF (reference sequence). This CDR3 spans 15 amino acids. The CDR3 here is CATSMGDLSNQPQHF. The CDR3 DNA sequence: TGTGCCACCAGCATGGGGGACCTTAGCAATCAGCCCCAGCATTTT.

Remarks on this clonotype: A much larger clone differs from this one at a single base, so this may be a read error. The chain couples TRBV4-2 to TRBJ2-2; D might be TRBD1 (6 bases). The CDR3 runs 15 residues. CDR1 LGHNA and CDR2 YNFKEQ come from the germline V gene. The CDR3 loop reads CASSQGATGTGELLF. The CDR3 coding sequence is TGTGCCAGCAGCCAGGGGGCGACGGGCACCGGGGAGCTGCTTTTT.

In its sample, this clonotype was seen many times. The chain combines TRBV7-6 with TRBJ2-7; D gene uncertain. The CDR3 is 14 residues long. Germline values: CDR1 SGHVS, CDR2 FNYEAQ. V was trimmed by 1 base and J by 6 bases, leaving 13 bases between them. The CDR3 DNA reads TGTGCCAGCAGCTTAGGGGGTTTATCCGCCGAGCAGTACTTC. Its protein is CASSLGGLSAEQYF.

This chain uses TRBV20-1 with TRBJ2-3; D is unclear. This CDR3 region has 13 residues. Germline-derived CDR1 and CDR2 are DFQATT and SNEGSKA (reference sequence). Trimming stripped 4 bases from V and 0 bases from J, with 8 bases between. The CDR3, as DNA: TGCAGTGCTAAGATAGGTAGCACAGATACGCAGTATTTT. This sequence encodes CSAKIGSTDTQYF.

This clonotype was found many times. The chain uses TRBV30 and TRBJ2-5; 12 bases align to TRBD2. J gave up 4 bases and V 1 base, and 1 base lay outside the gene matches. Per germline, CDR1 GTSNPN and CDR2 SVGIG (reference sequence). The CDR3 runs to 14 residues. The DNA for the CDR3 is TGTGCCTGGAGTGCGGGACTAGCGGGAGAGACCCAGTACTTC. Translating gives CAWSAGLAGETQYF.

The rearrangement joins TRBV19 to TRBJ1-2; D remains ambiguous. V was trimmed by 5 bases and J by 4 bases, leaving 14 bases between them. The CDR3 has 14 amino acids. In germline, CDR1 is LNHDA, CDR2 SQIVND (reference sequence). CDR3: CASSAAGPPYGYTF. The CDR3 DNA reads as TGTGCCAGTAGTGCAGCGGGCCCTCCCTATGGCTACACCTTC.

V gene TRBV6-1 combines with J gene TRBJ1-2; weak D call: TRBD1 (5 bases). Germline V gives CDR1 MNHNS, CDR2 SASEGT. CDR3 size: 17 residues. V lost 8 bases, J lost 3 bases, and 25 bases lay in between. Here the CDR3 DNA reads TGTGCCAGCTTACCCGGGACGGGGGGTATAACGGACTATGGCTACACCTTC. Its protein is CASLPGTGGITDYGYTF.

Only a few counts were recorded for this clonotype. The chain combines TRBV4-1 with TRBJ1-4, with D possibly being TRBD1 (6 bases). The CDR3 has 17 residues. The germline gives CDR1 MGHRA, CDR2 YSYEKL. V gave up 0 bases and J gave up 5 bases, with 16 bases separating them. CDR3 protein: CASSQDPPRDTNEKLFF. The CDR3, as DNA: TGCGCCAGCAGCCAAGATCCTCCCCGGGACACCAATGAAAAACTGTTTTTT.

The rearrangement links TRBV2 to TRBJ2-7; perhaps TRBD2 as D (5 bases). Germline V gene lookup returns CDR1 SNHLY and CDR2 FYNNEI. V lost 2 bases to trimming and J lost 6 bases, with 11 bases between them. The CDR3 covers 13 residues. The CDR3 DNA reads as TGTGCCAGCAGTGAATCTCGAGGAGGCGAGCAGTACTTC. This sequence encodes CASSESRGGEQYF.

The sample holds many counts of this clonotype. The chain recombines TRBV24-1 with TRBJ2-1; D is undetermined. V lost 0 bases to trimming and J lost 10 bases, with 9 bases between them. The CDR3 sequence is 13 residues long. CDR1 is KGHDR and CDR2 is SFDVKD in the germline V gene. The CDR3 reads CATSDLIGREQFF. CDR3 DNA sequence: TGTGCCACCAGTGATTTGATAGGGCGGGAGCAGTTCTTC.

In its sample, this clonotype was seen many times. This chain uses TRBV7-9 with TRBJ2-7, with D hard to call. V lost 6 bases and J 6 bases, leaving 9 bases between the germline ends. In germline, CDR1 is SEHNR, CDR2 FQNEAQ (reference sequence). This CDR3 spans 11 amino acids. CDR3 residues: CASRTGREQYF. The DNA for the CDR3 is TGTGCCAGCAGGACGGGCCGCGAGCAGTACTTC.

This clonotype has a count of ten or more. J is TRBJ2-1 and V is TRBV29-1; D tentatively reads TRBD1 or TRBD2 (5 bases each). The CDR3 sequence is 14 residues long. V was shortened by 6 bases and J by 2 bases, with 14 bases between the two germline ends. The germline CDR1 and CDR2 sequences are SQVTM and ANQGSEA. CDR3 sequence (DNA): TGCAGCGTGGACGAGGGGCAGACCTACAATGAGCAGTTCTTC. Translation gives CSVDEGQTYNEQFF.

V is TRBV20-1 and J is TRBJ2-7; 7 bases map to TRBD2. This CDR3 comprises 12 residues. V dropped 5 bases and J dropped 4; count of bases not matched to a gene: 5. Germline lookup yields CDR1 DFQATT and CDR2 SNEGSKA (reference sequence). Written as DNA, the CDR3 is TGCAGTGCTGCCGGGACTACTTACGAGCAGTACTTC. Translation gives CSAAGTTYEQYF.

This clonotype was detected ten times or more. This sequence joins TRBV13 and TRBJ1-1, with TRBD1 identical over 9 bases. This CDR3 comprises 16 residues. CDR1 PRHDT and CDR2 FYEKMQ come from the germline V gene (reference sequence). Losses at the gene ends were 5 bases for V and 4 bases for J; bases not matched to a gene: 11. The CDR3 protein is CASSDRLQGAVTEAFF. CDR3 nucleotide sequence: TGTGCCAGCAGCGACCGACTACAGGGGGCAGTCACTGAAGCTTTCTTT. The complete variable domain, with remaining parts taken from reference TRBV13 and TRBJ1-1, reads AAGVIQSPRHLIKEKRETATLKCYPIPRHDTVYWYQQGPGQDPQFLISFYEKMQSDKGSIPDRFSAQQFSDYHSELNMSSLELGDSALYFCASSDRLQGAVTEAFFGQGTRLTVV.

A few counts support this clonotype. The chain employs TRBV30 and TRBJ2-7; the match to TRBD1 covers 9 bases. The V gene end was trimmed by 3 bases and the J gene end by 13 bases; junction bases not matched to a gene: 7. Germline V lookup: CDR1 GTSNPN, CDR2 SVGIG (reference sequence). This CDR3 contains 11 residues. Here the CDR3 reads CAWRENRGPYF. The CDR3 DNA is TGTGCCTGGAGGGAAAACAGGGGGCCCTACTTC.

Turning to this clonotype: The CDR3 does not end in the conserved phenylalanine or tryptophan, so this is likely a read error. The chain combines TRBV13 with TRBJ1-6; 10 positions match TRBD1. CDR1 is PRHDT, CDR2 FYEKMQ, per germline (reference sequence). The length of the CDR3 is 17 residues. CDR3 sequence: CASSPEITTGGSPPLHL. The CDR3 DNA sequence: TGCGCCAGCAGCCCCGAGATCACGACAGGGGGCTCCCCCCCCCTCCACCTT.

Note on this clonotype: Compared with germline, one end of the junction differs, possibly owing to a read error. This chain joins TRBV20-1 and TRBJ2-7; D gene ambiguous. The germline CDR1 and CDR2 sequences are DFQATT and SNEGSKA (reference sequence). The CDR3 has 13 residues. The CDR3 region has the DNA TGCAGTGCTGGAGAGGACGGGTCCTACGAGCAGTACTTC. This sequence encodes CSAGEDGSYEQYF.

The chain employs TRBV5-1 and TRBJ2-5; D not resolved. Germline CDR1 SGHRS, CDR2 YFSETQ. The CDR3 loop spans 15 amino acids. With 2 bases removed from V and 7 bases from J, the gap between germline ends came to 18 bases. CDR3 region: CASSFEPGQPGTQYF. DNA of the CDR3: TGCGCCAGCAGCTTCGAACCGGGCCAACCGGGGACCCAGTACTTC.

In its sample, this clonotype was seen many times. This CDR3 reads CASSQGAADLSYEQYF. The DNA of the CDR3 is TGCGCCAGCAGCCAAGGAGCTGCTGACCTCTCCTACGAGCAGTACTTC. The chain combines TRBV4-3 with TRBJ2-7; D remains unclear. The V end lost 1 base, the J end lost 0 bases, and 13 bases lay between the germline ends. CDR3 length equals 16 residues. Germline V gene data show CDR1 as LGHNA and CDR2 as YSLEER.

This clonotype was seen more than once but under ten times. The rearrangement uses TRBV7-9 and TRBJ2-4, with D tentatively TRBD2 (6 bases). The CDR3 covers 20 residues. V was shortened by 1 base and J by 0 bases, with 22 bases between the two germline ends. Germline lookup yields CDR1 SEHNR and CDR2 FQNEAQ (reference sequence). The CDR3 sequence: CASSLESQRIGGLAKNIQYF. CDR3 DNA sequence: TGTGCCAGCAGCTTAGAATCACAGCGTATAGGAGGGCTAGCCAAAAACATTCAGTACTTC.